The T cell receptor (beta chain) under discussion was sequenced for a study of cytomegalovirus exposure and HLA in healthy donors. PCR was performed using 60 Vbeta and 13 Jbeta primers. As originally analysed: Around 12 million of some 80 million unique TCR beta chains were shared, per a later count. Using immunoSEQ multiplex PCR, the repertoire was profiled, and TCRdb retains in-frame clones only, with some absent. V, J and clone size are taken as reported in that table, and D and trimming were inferred from the DNA itself. The data show about 160,000 clones, with approximately 80% seen just once and approximately 1.2% held by the top ten. As regards this clone: The antigen remains unidentified.

Study findings and constraints: TCR beta V- and J-gene trimming was later associated with a missense DCLRE1C variant. Looking again later, the authors saw that most CMV-associated TCR beta chains seemed HLA-restricted.

This CDR3 comprises 14 residues. The germline CDR1 and CDR2 sequences are ENHRY and SYGVKD. V gave up 1 base and J gave up 4 bases; unmatched junction bases: 1. This chain uses TRBV10-3 with TRBJ1-1, with 9 bases aligning to TRBD1. Material: PBMCs. The sequence was collected from a boy younger than 10 in good health and CMV-seronegative. The DNA of the CDR3 is TGTGCCATCAGTGAGTTACAGGGGGCCACTGAAGCTTTCTTT. Translating it yields CAISELQGATEAFF.